This T cell receptor beta chain appears in the sequencing data of a study of molecular identifiers for immune sequencing clone quantification. The table lists this clonotype with many counts. Its antigen is currently unknown. The CDR3 has 14 amino acids. V was trimmed by 0 bases and J by 7 bases, leaving 12 bases between them. Germline assignment: CDR1 DFQATT and CDR2 SNEGSKA (reference sequence). Points from the study as a whole: Clones above 20 RNA copies contained over 98% of effector molecules and under 1% of naive molecules. Highly expanded clone sizes could be underestimated through barcode sharing by identical TCR molecules.

Bulk TCR library preparation followed previously described methods with listed TCR primers. TCRdb processed the PCR reads anew with MiXCR; each CDR3 protein has one entry. The sample shows about 640,000 distinct CDR3 sequences, just under 20% of them seen only once. Sorted cell numbers of about 18,000 to 1,000,000, with 10%, 30% or 50% RNA, served as input for naive CD8 libraries. The specimen sequenced was naive CD8+ T cells from blood, with Jurkat cell RNA spiked in. Subset described: FACS-sorted CD8+CD4-CCR7+CD45RA+ naive T cells. The V and J genes are TRBV20-1 and TRBJ1-4; D uncertain. The sequence derives from a human donor in good health. Some libraries in this study had Jurkat cell RNA spiked in. CDR3 DNA: TGCAGTGCTAGAGATCCCCGGTTTGGTGAAAAACTGTTTTTT. Residues: CSARDPRFGEKLFF.